Below, 24 T cell receptor beta chains from the same sample are listed, as sequenced in a study of T cell responses to AZD1222 COVID-19 vaccine. The assay was immunoSEQ multiplex PCR, and TCRdb's table has in-frame clones only and misses some. The sample includes over 120,000 clones, approximately 90% seen only once; the top ten take under 4.5%. Material: peripheral blood, obtained on day 0 of AZD1222 vaccination. The receptors were sampled from an adult in good health.

As concerns this clone: Other DNA sequences in the sample encode the same CDR3. The chain is built from TRBV19 and TRBJ2-3; the D is unclear. Germline lookup yields CDR1 LNHDA and CDR2 SQIVND (reference sequence). The CDR3 is 14 amino acids. The CDR3 bases are TGTGCTTCTTCTGGCGGCTTTAGCACAGATACGCAGTATTTT. Translation: CASSGGFSTDTQYF.

V and J are TRBV6-2 or TRBV6-3 and TRBJ2-5, with TRBD2 matching 10 bases. V lost 4 bases and J lost 5; bases outside the gene matches: 7. Germline V gives CDR1 MNHEY, CDR2 SVGEGT. This CDR3 has 15 amino acids. In DNA, the CDR3 is TGTGCCAGCAGTTTGGCCCGAGCGGGAGGGGAGACCCAGTACTTC. Its translation: CASSLARAGGETQYF.

This chain uses TRBV19 with TRBJ2-1; D may be TRBD1 or TRBD2 (5 bases each). The CDR3 covers 18 residues. Germline CDR1 is LNHDA and CDR2 is SQIVND (reference sequence). The V gene lost 3 bases and the J gene lost 0 bases, with 18 bases spanning the gap. The CDR3 DNA sequence: TGTGCCAGTAGTATCGTCCCCCCGGGACGGAGCTCCTACAATGAGCAGTTCTTC. Translation gives CASSIVPPGRSSYNEQFF.

This clone has just one count. The rearrangement joins TRBV30 to TRBJ2-1, with 8 bases lining up with TRBD1. CDR1 GTSNPN and CDR2 SVGIG come from the germline V gene (reference sequence). The ends lost 2 bases at V and 8 bases at J; junction bases unmatched: 5. The CDR3 consists of 13 residues. CDR3 residues: CAWSSTGAHEQFF. The CDR3 region has the DNA TGTGCCTGGAGTTCGACAGGGGCCCATGAGCAGTTCTTC.

The chain has TRBV30 and TRBJ1-3, with no clear D. V was trimmed by 6 bases and J by 0 bases, leaving 12 bases between them. The CDR3 loop spans 14 amino acids. CDR1 is GTSNPN and CDR2 is SVGIG in the germline V gene (reference sequence). CDR3 nucleotide sequence: TGTGCCTGCCTGAGTTGGAGCTCTGGAAACACCATATATTTT. Its translation is CACLSWSSGNTIYF.

The rearrangement joins TRBV28 to TRBJ2-7; 9 bases align to TRBD1. Germline V gene lookup returns CDR1 MDHEN and CDR2 SYDVKM. The CDR3 extends over 15 amino acids. The junction had 9 bases not matched to a gene; V was cut back by 8 bases and J by 1 base. The CDR3 loop reads CASLTRDRVSYEQYF. DNA for the CDR3: TGTGCCAGCCTCACAAGGGACAGGGTGTCCTACGAGCAGTACTTC.

This clone was seen just once. V and J are TRBV29-1 and TRBJ2-7; weak D call: TRBD2 (5 bases). The germline V and J ends were trimmed by 3 bases and 12 bases, with 15 bases remaining between them. The CDR3 has 11 amino acids. The V gene's germline CDR1 is SQVTM and CDR2 ANQGSEA. The CDR3 DNA sequence: TGCAGCGTTGATCTGAGCAGAGGGAGGTACTTC. As protein: CSVDLSRGRYF.

This clone was observed a single time. The V and J genes are TRBV27 and TRBJ2-2; 9 bases are a match to TRBD2. Per germline, CDR1 MNHEY and CDR2 SMNVEV (reference sequence). The ends lost 6 bases at V and 5 bases at J; junction bases unmatched: 7. The CDR3 is 15 residues long. The DNA for the CDR3 is TGTGCCAGCAGGACCGGGACTAGCTATACCGGGGAGCTGTTTTTT. Translation gives CASRTGTSYTGELFF.

The chain has TRBV15 and TRBJ1-4; the match to TRBD1 covers 8 bases. The germline CDR1 and CDR2 sequences are LNHNV and YYDKDF (reference sequence). CDR3 length: 16 amino acids. V dropped 4 bases and J dropped 3; count of bases not matched to a gene: 7. CDR3 DNA: TGTGCCACCAGCAAGAGGTCGGGACAGGCTAATGAAAAACTGTTTTTT. Translation: CATSKRSGQANEKLFF.

V and J are TRBV27 and TRBJ2-7; perhaps TRBD1 as D (6 bases). The V gene lost 5 bases and the J gene lost 0 bases, with 14 bases spanning the gap. Germline V gene data show CDR1 as MNHEY and CDR2 as SMNVEV (reference sequence). The CDR3 is 15 residues long. CDR3 loop: CASSAGDRRSYEQYF. The CDR3 DNA reads as TGTGCCAGCAGTGCAGGGGACCGACGCTCCTACGAGCAGTACTTC.

J is TRBJ2-7 and V is TRBV7-2; unclear D gene. CDR1 SGHTA and CDR2 FQGNSA come from the germline V gene. V was trimmed by 1 base and J by 2 bases, leaving 9 bases between them. The CDR3 loop spans 14 amino acids. The CDR3 loop reads CASSLGAIAYEQYF. DNA for the CDR3: TGTGCCAGCAGCTTAGGGGCCATAGCCTACGAGCAGTACTTC.

In nucleotides, the CDR3 is TGTGCCAGCAGCCCCCGCGGGACAGATACGCAGTATTTT. It translates to CASSPRGTDTQYF. The chain recombines TRBV7-8 with TRBJ2-3; TRBD2 is a possible D gene (5 bases). Trimming stripped 5 bases from V and 3 bases from J, with 9 bases between. Germline CDR1 and CDR2: SGHVS and FQNEAQ. The CDR3 is made up of 13 amino acids.

V usage is TRBV12-5 and J usage is TRBJ1-3; no firm D call. The germline gives CDR1 LGHNT, CDR2 FRNRAP. V lost 6 bases and J 4 bases, leaving 7 bases between the germline ends. The CDR3 spans 12 residues. The CDR3 coding sequence is TGTGCTAGTGGAACGAGGGGAAACACCATATATTTT. The encoded protein is CASGTRGNTIYF. Based on the CDR3 plus reference TRBV12-5 and TRBJ1-3, the full variable domain is DARVTQTPRHKVTEMGQEVTMRCQPILGHNTVFWYRQTMMQGLELLAYFRNRAPLDDSGMPKDRFSAEMPDATLATLKIQPSEPRDSAVYFCASGTRGNTIYFGEGSWLTVV.

The chain uses TRBV20-1 and TRBJ1-1; D unresolved. V was clipped by 3 bases and J by 8 bases, with 10 bases between them. The CDR3 length is 11 residues. In germline, CDR1 is DFQATT, CDR2 SNEGSKA (reference sequence). CDR3 bases: TGCAGTGCTAGGATGAGTACCGAAGCTTTCTTT. This encodes CSARMSTEAFF.

The rearrangement joins TRBV19 to TRBJ2-5; D uncertain. Germline-derived CDR1 and CDR2 are LNHDA and SQIVND (reference sequence). Trimming removed 3 bases at V and 5 bases at J, with 10 bases between. The CDR3 runs to 13 residues. The CDR3 DNA is TGTGCCAGTAGTATCTCCCGGGTGGAGACCCAGTACTTC. This gives the protein CASSISRVETQYF. Full variable domain (missing parts from reference TRBV19 and TRBJ2-5): DGGITQSPKYLFRKEGQNVTLSCEQNLNHDAMYWYRQDPGQGLRLIYYSQIVNDFQKGDIAEGYSVSREKKESFPLTVTSAQKNPTAFYLCASSISRVETQYFGPGTRLLVL.

The chain employs TRBV6-5 and TRBJ1-1, with a possible D match to TRBD1 (5 bases). V was shortened by 9 bases and J by 9 bases, with 17 bases between the two germline ends. Per germline, CDR1 MNHEY and CDR2 SVGAGI. CDR3 size: 12 residues. The CDR3 nucleotides are TGTGCCAGTACGCGGGCGGGGGGGAAAGCTTTCTTT. It translates to CASTRAGGKAFF.

The chain uses TRBV18 and TRBJ2-1; unclear D gene. Germline V gene data show CDR1 as KGHSH and CDR2 as LQKENI. V was shortened by 3 bases and J by 7 bases, with 4 bases between the two germline ends. The CDR3 loop spans 11 amino acids. CDR3 sequence: CASSPLNEQFF. The CDR3, as DNA: TGTGCCAGCTCACCTCTTAATGAGCAGTTCTTC.

The V gene is TRBV5-5, the J gene TRBJ2-3; maybe TRBD2 (5 bases). The CDR3 spans 15 residues. Looked up from germline, CDR1 is SGHKS and CDR2 is YYEKEE (reference sequence). V lost 4 bases and J 2 bases, leaving 14 bases between the germline ends. The CDR3 DNA reads TGTGCCAGCAGCCTGCCTTCACGGGACACAGATACGCAGTATTTT. It yields the protein CASSLPSRDTDTQYF.

The V and J genes are TRBV7-9 and TRBJ1-1, with D possibly being TRBD1 (5 bases). The CDR3 sequence is 14 residues long. Germline V gene data show CDR1 as SEHNR and CDR2 as FQNEAQ (reference sequence). V was pared by 3 bases and J by 8 bases, with 16 bases between. CDR3 protein: CASSLGGLKQEAFF. The CDR3 DNA reads TGTGCCAGCAGCTTGGGGGGTCTCAAACAGGAAGCTTTCTTT.

The chain recombines TRBV14 with TRBJ2-7, with D unclear. V was clipped by 4 bases and J by 0 bases, with 16 bases between them. Per the germline V gene, CDR1 is SGHDN and CDR2 is FVKESK. CDR3 size: 16 residues. CDR3 in amino acids: CASSPREGRSSYEQYF. CDR3 DNA: TGTGCCAGCAGCCCTCGTGAAGGAAGGAGCTCCTACGAGCAGTACTTC.

J is TRBJ2-5 and V is TRBV10-3; 8 nucleotides agree with TRBD2. This CDR3 region has 19 residues. The trim removed 3 bases at V and 0 bases at J, leaving 15 bases unmatched. Per germline, CDR1 ENHRY and CDR2 SYGVKD. The CDR3 DNA is TGTGCCATCAGTGAAGGGGTTGGGAGGCTAGCGGGCAACCAAGAGACCCAGTACTTC. Its translation is CAISEGVGRLAGNQETQYF.

This CDR3 reads CASSQGGENTEAFF. The CDR3 DNA is TGTGCCAGCAGCCAAGGGGGCGAGAACACTGAAGCTTTCTTT. The chain has TRBV3-1 (or the pseudogene TRBV3-2) and TRBJ1-1; D is possibly TRBD1 (5 bases). Trimming took 1 base from V and 1 from J, leaving 7 bases between them. Germline values: CDR1 LGHDT, CDR2 YNNKEL (reference sequence). The CDR3 has 14 amino acids.

This clone was seen once. The chain joins TRBV7-9 to TRBJ1-2; 7 bases fit TRBD1. The CDR3 extends over 15 amino acids. Germline V CDR1 and CDR2: SEHNR, FQNEAQ (reference sequence). V shed 7 bases and J 7 bases; nucleotides not matched to a gene: 15. The CDR3 DNA sequence: TGTGCCAGCAAATTACAGGGGTTCGGGTCTCGTGGCTACACCTTC. Translated: CASKLQGFGSRGYTF.

The rearrangement uses TRBV19 and TRBJ2-7, with 15 bases fitting TRBD2. Germline-derived CDR1 and CDR2 are LNHDA and SQIVND (reference sequence). J gave up 1 base and V 6 bases, and 4 bases lay outside the gene matches. This CDR3 has 16 residues. Here the CDR3 reads CASSRGLAGGSYEQYF. CDR3 nucleotides: TGTGCCAGTAGCCGAGGACTAGCGGGAGGGTCCTACGAGCAGTACTTC.